This T cell receptor beta chain was retrieved from a study of cytomegalovirus exposure and HLA in healthy donors. This clone was counted once. V was shortened by 4 bases and J by 2 bases, with 8 bases between the two germline ends. This CDR3 has 13 amino acids. The germline gives CDR1 ENHRY, CDR2 SYGVKD. Amplification used 60 Vbeta primers and 13 Jbeta primers. Some clones are missing from TCRdb's copy, which holds only in-frame ones; the method was immunoSEQ multiplex PCR. Of more than 85,000 clones in the sample, over 70% are singletons; the top ten hold roughly 6%. Sequenced material: PBMCs. The origin of this receptor is a male donor in good health and CMV-seronegative. The rearrangement uses TRBV10-3 and TRBJ1-2; possibly TRBD1 for D (6 bases). CDR3 nucleotides: TGTGCCATCAGTGCTGGGACAAACTATGGCTACACCTTC. Translated: CAISAGTNYGYTF.